A selection of T cell receptor beta chains follows, all from one sample in a study of patients and donors after allogeneic stem cell transplantation. MiXCR was run by TCRdb on the RT-PCR reads, yielding one entry per CDR3 protein. The sample has some 960,000 distinct CDR3 sequences; more than 15% are singletons. Sequencing input: blood, either unsorted or a sorted T cell fraction (not recorded which). These receptors originate from a human donor who was either an allogeneic HSCT recipient or a stem cell or donor lymphocyte infusion donor (not recorded which). It is not recorded whose cells these are; they may come from a transplant donor. Both conserved end residues are part of each CDR3. The D gene is left open where the match is weak. The size entry is marked missing in some rows and otherwise reads once, few, many or a size class.

cdr3_aa,cdr3_nt,d_call,v_call,j_call,clone_size
CATSSRPPGAGQNNEQFF,TGTGCCACCAGCAGCCGTCCTCCGGGAGCGGGACAAAACAATGAGCAGTTCTTC,-,TRBV15,TRBJ2-1,few
CASSLFPGEAFF,TGTGCCAGCAGTTTATTCCCGGGTGAAGCTTTCTTT,-,TRBV12-3/TRBV12-4,TRBJ1-1,few
CASSRGQGGNYGYTF,TGCGCCAGCAGCAGAGGACAGGGGGGGAACTATGGCTACACCTTC,TRBD1,TRBV5-1,TRBJ1-2,few
CASSGRNRGPNHTEAFF,TGTGCCAGCAGCGGCCGGAACAGGGGGCCAAATCACACTGAAGCTTTCTTT,TRBD1,TRBV7-9,TRBJ1-1,-
CASTKYSGWVRNSPLHF,TGTGCCAGCACCAAATATAGCGGGTGGGTAAGGAATTCACCCCTCCACTTT,-,TRBV9,TRBJ1-6,few
CASSPYQTETGTYGYTF,TGCGCCAGCAGCCCCTACCAGACTGAGACAGGGACCTATGGCTACACCTTC,TRBD1,TRBV4-1,TRBJ1-2,few
CASSVGGQGDEQYF,TGTGCCAGCAGCGTAGGGGGACAGGGAGACGAGCAGTACTTC,TRBD1,TRBV9,TRBJ2-7,few
CASRPAGSLTEAFF,TGCGCCAGCAGGCCGGCCGGATCACTCACTGAAGCTTTCTTT,-,TRBV5-1,TRBJ1-1,many
CASSYGRSLGQKIQETQYF,TGTGCCAGCAGTTACGGCAGAAGTTTGGGCCAGAAAATTCAAGAGACCCAGTACTTC,-,TRBV6-5,TRBJ2-5,-
CASSLIGDPPLEQYF,TGTGCCAGCAGCTTAATCGGGGATCCCCCGCTCGAGCAGTACTTC,-,TRBV7-2,TRBJ2-7,-
CAITRTAQDNEQFF,TGTGCCATCACCCGGACAGCACAAGACAATGAGCAGTTCTTC,-,TRBV10-3,TRBJ2-1,many
CASSPRVGNSPLHF,TGTGCCAGCAGTCCTCGGGTCGGGAATTCACCCCTCCACTTT,-,TRBV6-1,TRBJ1-6,many
CATSRDYGSGGINTEAFF,TGTGCCACCAGCAGAGATTATGGGAGCGGGGGCATAAACACTGAAGCTTTCTTT,-,TRBV15,TRBJ1-1,many
CASKFMVGGGPLGRAQYF,TGTGCCAGCAAGTTTATGGTTGGGGGGGGTCCTCTTGGTAGAGCCCAGTACTTC,TRBD2,TRBV12-3/TRBV12-4,TRBJ2-5,few
CASGSRGGVDEKLFF,TGTGCTAGTGGTTCCCGGGGGGGCGTCGATGAAAAACTGTTTTTT,-,TRBV12-5,TRBJ1-4,-
CATSRDFHSGANVLTF,TGTGCCACCAGCAGAGACTTTCACTCTGGGGCCAACGTCCTGACTTTC,-,TRBV15,TRBJ2-6,-
CASSQTGSEAFF,TGTGCCAGCAGCCAGACAGGGTCTGAAGCTTTCTTT,TRBD1,TRBV14,TRBJ1-1,few
CSARPSLYRDSYEQYF,TGCAGTGCCCGCCCCTCTCTTTACAGAGACTCCTACGAGCAGTACTTC,-,TRBV20-1,TRBJ2-7,few
CASSPDEGSPLHF,TGCGCCAGCAGCCCGGACGAGGGTTCACCCCTCCACTTT,-,TRBV5-1,TRBJ1-6,-
CSARGVWEGNTIYF,TGCAGTGCTAGGGGGGTCTGGGAGGGAAACACCATATATTTT,-,TRBV20-1,TRBJ1-3,few
CSARVPSGRPREDEQFF,TGCAGTGCTAGAGTCCCTAGCGGGAGGCCCAGGGAGGATGAGCAGTTCTTC,TRBD2,TRBV20-1,TRBJ2-1,-
CASSIAGAHHNEQFF,TGTGCCAGCAGTATAGCGGGAGCCCACCACAATGAGCAGTTCTTC,TRBD2,TRBV27,TRBJ2-1,many
CASSLFQGSEQYF,TGTGCCAGCAGTTTATTCCAGGGGAGCGAGCAGTACTTC,-,TRBV28,TRBJ2-7,-
CATSDFSEDTQYF,TGTGCCACCAGTGATTTTTCGGAGGATACGCAGTATTTT,-,TRBV24-1,TRBJ2-3,few
CASSQDSSAIYEQYF,TGTGCCAGCAGCCAAGATTCTAGCGCAATCTACGAGCAGTACTTC,-,TRBV3-1,TRBJ2-7,few
CAISKTGGIETQYF,TGTGCCATCAGTAAAACAGGGGGCATTGAGACCCAGTACTTC,TRBD1,TRBV10-3,TRBJ2-5,few
CASSVNYRRNTEAFF,TGTGCCAGCAGTGTAAACTACAGGCGGAACACTGAAGCTTTCTTT,-,TRBV6-1,TRBJ1-1,-
CAISESRASGSPDTQYF,TGTGCCATCAGTGAGTCCCGGGCTAGCGGGAGCCCAGATACGCAGTATTTT,TRBD2,TRBV10-3,TRBJ2-3,-
CASSLGSGGLNNEQFF,TGTGCCAGCAGCTTAGGTAGCGGGGGGCTCAACAATGAGCAGTTCTTC,TRBD2,TRBV7-9,TRBJ2-1,few
CASSIKKRTGRTSNQPQHF,TGTGCCAGTAGTATAAAGAAGAGGACAGGGCGAACGAGCAATCAGCCCCAGCATTTT,TRBD1,TRBV19,TRBJ1-5,-
CSARSRLAARNEQFF,TGCAGTGCTAGATCCAGACTAGCAGCCCGCAATGAGCAGTTCTTC,TRBD2,TRBV20-1,TRBJ2-1,-
CASSLDRAGDQPQHF,TGTGCCAGCAGCCTCGACAGGGCGGGCGATCAGCCCCAGCATTTT,TRBD1,TRBV7-3,TRBJ1-5,few
CASSPWDRGDTEAFF,TGTGCCAGCTCACCGTGGGACAGGGGGGACACTGAAGCTTTCTTT,TRBD1,TRBV18,TRBJ1-1,-
CASSWTSTSEQFF,TGCGCCAGCAGCTGGACTAGCACCTCAGAGCAGTTCTTC,TRBD2,TRBV5-1,TRBJ2-1,-
CATSEAGTGLSYEQYF,TGTGCCACCAGTGAAGCCGGGACAGGGCTATCCTACGAGCAGTACTTC,TRBD1,TRBV24-1,TRBJ2-7,few
CASNRGPTETQYF,TGTGCCAGCAATAGGGGGCCCACGGAGACCCAGTACTTC,TRBD1,TRBV2,TRBJ2-5,-
CASSYGTSSGELFF,TGTGCCAGCAGCTACGGGACATCCTCCGGGGAGCTGTTTTTT,-,TRBV11-2,TRBJ2-2,-
CASSFSLAGANTGELFF,TGTGCCAGTAGTTTCTCCTTAGCGGGAGCGAACACCGGGGAGCTGTTTTTT,TRBD2,TRBV19,TRBJ2-2,-
CSAAVGGPNEQFF,TGCAGTGCTGCGGTGGGGGGGCCCAATGAGCAGTTCTTC,-,TRBV20-1,TRBJ2-1,-
CASSEWGTSGSNEQFF,TGTGCCAGCAGTGAATGGGGGACTAGCGGGAGCAATGAGCAGTTCTTC,TRBD2,TRBV2,TRBJ2-1,few
CASSLGRTREGDTQYF,TGTGCCAGCAGTTTGGGCCGGACACGGGAGGGAGATACGCAGTATTTT,TRBD2,TRBV12-3/TRBV12-4,TRBJ2-3,many
CASSRRQTKRYEQYF,TGTGCCAGCAGCCGCCGACAGACTAAGCGCTACGAGCAGTACTTC,-,TRBV21-1,TRBJ2-7,few
CASMKDRSTEAFF,TGTGCCAGCATGAAGGACAGGAGCACTGAAGCTTTCTTT,TRBD1,TRBV7-6,TRBJ1-1,few
CASSQGDRAGANVLTF,TGCGCCAGCAGCCAAGGAGACAGGGCTGGGGCCAACGTCCTGACTTTC,TRBD1,TRBV4-3,TRBJ2-6,-
CASKPRERPYNEQFF,TGTGCCAGCAAGCCGCGGGAGAGGCCCTACAATGAGCAGTTCTTC,TRBD2,TRBV28,TRBJ2-1,-
CASSIGGGYTF,TGTGCCAGCAGTATAGGAGGCGGCTACACCTTC,-,TRBV6-2/TRBV6-3,TRBJ1-2,-
CATSRDRPPIYNSPLHF,TGTGCCACCAGCAGAGATCGGCCGCCTATTTATAATTCACCCCTCCACTTT,-,TRBV15,TRBJ1-6,many
CASKRSTGHNYGYTF,TGTGCCAGCAAACGCTCAACAGGGCATAACTATGGCTACACCTTC,-,TRBV12-3/TRBV12-4,TRBJ1-2,few
CASSSIFSPLHF,TGTGCCAGCAGCTCAATTTTTTCACCCCTCCACTTT,-,TRBV11-2,TRBJ1-6,few